Below are 23 T cell receptor beta chains sequenced from a single sample in a study of technical replicates of blood from a handful of donors. The repertoire was sequenced with immunoSEQ multiplex PCR; TCRdb's copy has only in-frame clones and lacks some. The top ten hold about 0.35% of the sample, which has under 75,000 clones, around 95% seen once. Sequences were obtained from T cells isolated from PBMCs. Source of these receptors: a human donor in good health.

The V and J genes are TRBV25-1 and TRBJ2-2; 8 bases are a match to TRBD1. V was clipped by 3 bases and J by 5 bases; unmatched bases: 8. This CDR3 has 16 amino acids. Per germline, CDR1 MGHDK and CDR2 SYGVNS. The DNA for the CDR3 is TGTGCCAGCAGTGACCCGACTACAGGGGGAACCGGGGAGCTGTTTTTT. Protein sequence: CASSDPTTGGTGELFF.

The chain joins TRBV27 to TRBJ2-7, with TRBD1 matching over 9 bases. The germline V gene encodes CDR1 MNHEY and CDR2 SMNVEV (reference sequence). Trimming removed 3 bases from V and 5 bases from J; junction bases left unmatched: 11. This CDR3 has 16 residues. Here the CDR3 reads CASSFRTGESRDEQYF. CDR3 coding DNA: TGTGCCAGCAGTTTCCGGACAGGGGAGTCCCGGGACGAGCAGTACTTC.

The V call is TRBV29-1, the J call TRBJ1-1; 9 bases are a match to TRBD1. There are 13 residues in the CDR3. Trimming cost V 8 bases and J 1 base; bases outside gene matches: 5. Germline values: CDR1 SQVTM, CDR2 ANQGSEA. DNA for the CDR3: TGCAGCACGCGACAGGGGGGGAACACTGAAGCTTTCTTT. Its translation: CSTRQGGNTEAFF.

The J gene is TRBJ1-2, the V gene TRBV2; D gene unclear. The CDR3 is 12 amino acids. Trimming removed 4 bases at V and 4 bases at J, with 7 bases between. The germline CDR1 and CDR2 sequences are SNHLY and FYNNEI. The DNA of the CDR3 is TGTGCCAGCAGTGTAGAAATCTATGGCTACACCTTC. As protein: CASSVEIYGYTF. Full variable domain (rest looked up from reference TRBV2 and TRBJ1-2): EPEVTQTPSHQVTQMGQEVILRCVPISNHLYFYWYRQILGQKVEFLVSFYNNEISEKSEIFDDQFSVERPDGSNFTLKIRSTKLEDSAMYFCASSVEIYGYTFGSGTRLTVV.

This clone was detected only a few times. The rearrangement joins TRBV19 to TRBJ1-2, with TRBD1 matching over 8 bases. The CDR3 runs 13 residues. V was pared by 5 bases and J by 9 bases, with 8 bases of the junction left unmatched. Germline lookup yields CDR1 LNHDA and CDR2 SQIVND (reference sequence). The CDR3 reads CASSLDREGSYTF. DNA for the CDR3: TGTGCCAGTAGTTTGGACAGGGAGGGGAGCTACACCTTC.

The V and J genes are TRBV2 and TRBJ1-1; TRBD1 matches 8 bases. J lost 5 bases, V lost 6 bases, and 8 bases had no gene match. The CDR3 consists of 14 residues. Per germline, CDR1 SNHLY and CDR2 FYNNEI. CDR3 region: CASRNDRGGTEAFF. The CDR3 nucleotides are TGTGCCAGCAGGAATGACAGGGGAGGAACTGAAGCTTTCTTT.

The chain combines TRBV7-9 with TRBJ1-3; no clear D. Per germline, CDR1 SEHNR and CDR2 FQNEAQ (reference sequence). Trimming removed 6 bases at V and 2 bases at J, with 11 bases between. CDR3 length equals 14 residues. The CDR3 region is CASSYNRAGNTIYF. The CDR3 nucleotides read TGTGCCAGCAGTTATAACAGAGCTGGAAACACCATATATTTT.

The chain recombines TRBV28 with TRBJ1-4, with D possibly being TRBD1 (6 bases). V shed 3 bases and J shed 8 bases, with 13 bases lying between them. CDR3 length: 14 residues. Germline CDR1 MDHEN, CDR2 SYDVKM. The CDR3 loop is CASSLKGVAEKLFF. The CDR3 region has the DNA TGTGCCAGCAGTTTGAAGGGGGTAGCAGAAAAACTGTTTTTT.

V is TRBV11-2 and J is TRBJ2-1, with D perhaps matching TRBD1 (5 bases). In germline, CDR1 is SGHAT, CDR2 FQNNGV. Trimming took off 0 bases at V and 10 bases at J, with 19 bases between the two ends. CDR3 length: 16 amino acids. CDR3 in DNA: TGTGCCAGCAGCTTAGATAACCCCAGGGTTGGATGGGAGCAGTTCTTC. Amino acid sequence: CASSLDNPRVGWEQFF.

In its sample, this clone was seen once. This sequence joins TRBV7-9 and TRBJ2-5; a possible D gene is TRBD2 (6 bases). This CDR3 has 13 residues. Germline V gene sequence: CDR1 SEHNR, CDR2 FQNEAQ (reference sequence). V gave up 0 bases and J gave up 5 bases, with 7 bases separating them. The CDR3 loop is CASSLAGRETQYF. The CDR3 coding sequence is TGTGCCAGCAGCTTAGCTGGGAGGGAGACCCAGTACTTC. The variable domain in full, with the rest retrieved from reference TRBV7-9 and TRBJ2-5, is DTGVSQNPRHKITKRGQNVTFRCDPISEHNRLYWYRQTLGQGPEFLTYFQNEAQLEKSRLLSDRFSAERPKGSFSTLEIQRTEQGDSAMYLCASSLAGRETQYFGPGTRLLVL.

The chain uses TRBV7-9 and TRBJ1-1, with D possibly being TRBD1 (5 bases). The CDR3 is 13 residues long. V was shortened by 5 bases and J by 4 bases, with 11 bases between the two germline ends. CDR1 and CDR2 (germline): SEHNR, FQNEAQ (reference sequence). CDR3 sequence: CASSLRQGTEAFF. The CDR3 DNA sequence: TGTGCCAGCAGCCTTCGTCAGGGCACTGAAGCTTTCTTT.

The J gene is TRBJ2-3, the V gene TRBV10-2, with 9 bases aligning to TRBD2. The J segment lost 4 bases and the V segment lost 0 bases, leaving 5 bases of the junction unmatched. The CDR3 contains 16 residues. Per the germline V gene, CDR1 is WSHSY and CDR2 is SAAADI. CDR3 region: CASSESKLAGADTQYF. DNA of the CDR3: TGCGCCAGCAGTGAGTCAAAACTAGCGGGTGCAGATACGCAGTATTTT.

V and J are TRBV2 and TRBJ2-1; the match to TRBD2 covers 13 bases. The V and J ends lost 5 bases and 8 bases, in that order; junction bases with no gene match: 6. Germline V lookup: CDR1 SNHLY, CDR2 FYNNEI. The CDR3 extends over 15 amino acids. Written as DNA, the CDR3 is TGTGCCAGCAGTTGGACTAGCGGGAGAGTCTATGAGCAGTTCTTC. It translates to CASSWTSGRVYEQFF.

This chain uses TRBV7-9 with TRBJ2-3; 10 nucleotides line up with TRBD2. The V and J ends lost 5 bases and 7 bases, in that order; junction bases with no gene match: 9. From germline, CDR1 is SEHNR and CDR2 FQNEAQ (reference sequence). CDR3 size: 15 residues. CDR3 loop: CASSRTSGAQYTQYF. The CDR3 nucleotides read TGTGCCAGCAGCCGCACTAGCGGGGCGCAGTATACGCAGTATTTT.

V and J are TRBV4-3 and TRBJ2-2; D possibly corresponds to TRBD1 (5 bases). This CDR3 has 18 amino acids. Trimming pared 2 bases from V and 0 bases from J, leaving 16 bases between. Germline lookup yields CDR1 LGHNA and CDR2 YSLEER. The CDR3 nucleotides read TGCGCCAGCAGCCAAACACTACTGGGGCGAGCGAACACCGGGGAGCTGTTTTTT. The encoded protein is CASSQTLLGRANTGELFF.

The rearrangement uses TRBV2 and TRBJ2-2, with D maybe TRBD1 (5 bases). Germline V gene lookup returns CDR1 SNHLY and CDR2 FYNNEI. The CDR3 has 13 residues. Trimming left V 7 bases short and J 3 bases short, with 9 bases between. The DNA for the CDR3 is TGTGCCAGCAAACAGGACCACACCGGGGAGCTGTTTTTT. Residues: CASKQDHTGELFF.

The genes are TRBV4-2 and TRBJ2-7; tentatively, D is TRBD1 (5 bases). Germline V gene lookup returns CDR1 LGHNA and CDR2 YNFKEQ. With 2 bases removed from V and 6 bases from J, the gap between germline ends came to 11 bases. The CDR3 loop spans 13 amino acids. Here the CDR3 reads CASSQKRTGEQYF. For the CDR3, the DNA is TGTGCCAGCAGCCAAAAAAGAACAGGCGAGCAGTACTTC.

V gene TRBV5-7 combines with J gene TRBJ2-7, with D possibly TRBD1 on 5 matching bases. TRBV5-7 is marked as an open reading frame, function uncertain. V lost 0 bases to trimming and J lost 2 bases, with 9 bases between them. This CDR3 is 14 amino acids long. The DNA of the CDR3 is TGTGCCAGCAGCTTGGCCCAGGGCACCTACGAGCAGTACTTC. It translates to CASSLAQGTYEQYF.

The V and J genes are TRBV2 and TRBJ2-7; D unclear. Germline CDR1 is SNHLY and CDR2 is FYNNEI. The length of the CDR3 is 11 residues. V lost 2 bases and J 11 bases, leaving 10 bases between the germline ends. Written as DNA, the CDR3 is TGTGCCAGCAGTGAAAACCAGGTTAAGTACTTC. Translating gives CASSENQVKYF.

This clone was counted only a few times. This sequence joins TRBV7-2 and TRBJ1-1, with 8 bases aligning to TRBD1. This CDR3 has 15 residues. Looked up from germline, CDR1 is SGHTA and CDR2 is FQGNSA. With 5 bases clipped from V and 5 bases from J, the junction kept 10 bases outside the gene matches. CDR3 DNA sequence: TGTGCCAGCAGCCCCAAGGACAGGGCTGGGACTGAAGCTTTCTTT. Amino acid sequence: CASSPKDRAGTEAFF.

The rearrangement joins TRBV6-1 to TRBJ2-7, with TRBD2 matching over 12 bases. J was trimmed by 4 bases and V by 1 base; bases with no gene match: 11. The CDR3 runs to 18 residues. The germline V gene has CDR1 MNHNS and CDR2 SASEGT. CDR3 bases: TGTGCCAGCAGTGAAGAAGGCCCGGGACTAGCGGGTTTTTACGAGCAGTACTTC. Its protein is CASSEEGPGLAGFYEQYF.

This clone was seen a single time. The rearrangement links TRBV19 to TRBJ1-3; tentatively, D is TRBD1 (6 bases). Germline values: CDR1 LNHDA, CDR2 SQIVND (reference sequence). V lost 9 bases and J lost 0, with 12 bases in between. The CDR3 covers 14 residues. The CDR3 loop reads CASNGQSSGNTIYF. The CDR3 DNA follows: TGTGCCAGCAATGGACAGAGCTCTGGAAACACCATATATTTT.

V is TRBV6-1 and J is TRBJ1-4; D not certain. Germline CDR1 MNHNS, CDR2 SASEGT. V shed 6 bases and J shed 1 base, with 3 bases lying between them. The CDR3 spans 12 residues. In DNA form, the CDR3 reads TGTGCCAGCAGACAAACTAATGAAAAACTGTTTTTT. As protein: CASRQTNEKLFF.